The rows below give T cell receptor beta chains drawn from one sample of a study of T cells in localized non-small cell lung cancer. TCRdb keeps only in-frame clones here, not all; method: immunoSEQ multiplex PCR. The sample comprises about 53,000 clones, over 80% of which are singletons, and roughly 17% rests with the top ten. This specimen consisted of peripheral blood mononuclear cells, obtained before any cancer treatment. These receptors were obtained from a man aged 40-75 years with stage III lung adenocarcinoma. Each CDR3 is given with its conserved first and last residue. A D gene is named only where the DNA matches it firmly. Clone size is shown for a subset of rows, as once, few, many or a class of expanded clone.

J | V | D | size | CDR3 | DNA
TRBJ2-7 | TRBV18 | NA | NA | CASSPGTEQYF | TGTGCCAGCTCACCAGGGACCGAGCAGTACTTC
TRBJ2-5 | TRBV7-8 | NA | NA | CASSLQTRQGETQYF | TGTGCCAGCAGCCTACAGACTAGGCAAGGAGAGACCCAGTACTTC
TRBJ2-3 | TRBV19 | TRBD1 | NA | CASNRQGSGTDTQYF | TGTGCCAGTAACCGACAGGGGAGCGGGACAGATACGCAGTATTTT
TRBJ1-6 | TRBV12-1 | NA | NA | CASTRHRGLASPLHF | TGTGCCAGCACCCGCCATAGGGGCTTAGCTTCACCCCTCCACTTT
TRBJ2-3 | TRBV19 | TRBD1 | NA | CASSIEGNRGPRADTQYF | TGTGCCAGTAGTATAGAGGGTAACAGGGGACCCCGGGCAGATACGCAGTATTTT
TRBJ2-5 | TRBV5-4 | NA | NA | CASSSDALPTTGWYQETQYF | TGTGCCAGCTCTAGCGACGCTCTTCCTACGACAGGGTGGTACCAAGAGACCCAGTACTTC
TRBJ2-1 | TRBV15 | TRBD1 | NA | CATSSNRGTYNEQFF | TGTGCCACCAGCAGTAACAGGGGAACCTACAATGAGCAGTTCTTC
TRBJ2-3 | TRBV11-2 | TRBD1 | NA | CASSLGRTGKSTDTQYF | TGTGCCAGCAGCTTAGGCCGGACAGGGAAAAGCACAGATACGCAGTATTTT
TRBJ2-5 | TRBV5-4 | TRBD1 | NA | CASSSHRGETQYF | TGTGCCAGCAGCTCACACAGGGGCGAGACCCAGTACTTC
TRBJ2-5 | TRBV5-6 | NA | NA | CASSLVETQYF | TGTGCCAGCAGCTTGGTTGAGACCCAGTACTTC
TRBJ1-5 | TRBV7-9 | TRBD1 | NA | CASSGTGVGNQPQHF | TGTGCCAGCAGCGGGACAGGGGTGGGCAATCAGCCCCAGCATTTT
TRBJ1-2 | TRBV28 | NA | medium-sized | CASMSNYGYTF | TGTGCCAGCATGAGCAACTATGGCTACACCTTC
TRBJ2-1 | TRBV11-2 | TRBD2 | once | CASSLLAGGKNEQFF | TGTGCCAGCAGCTTGCTAGCGGGAGGGAAGAATGAGCAGTTCTTC
TRBJ2-1 | TRBV13 | TRBD2 | NA | CASSSSGAPYNEQFF | TGTGCCAGCAGCTCGAGCGGGGCGCCTTACAATGAGCAGTTCTTC
TRBJ1-2 | TRBV7-9 | NA | NA | CASSPPDGEAFGYTF | TGTGCCAGCAGCCCCCCCGACGGGGAGGCGTTCGGCTACACCTTC
TRBJ1-1 | TRBV5-1 | NA | NA | CASSLTGELSNTEAFF | TGCGCCAGCAGCTTGACCGGGGAGCTTTCCAACACTGAAGCTTTCTTT
TRBJ2-5 | TRBV7-9 | TRBD2 | NA | CASSLGGAGSQETQYF | TGTGCCAGCAGCTTAGGTGGAGCGGGGTCCCAAGAGACCCAGTACTTC
TRBJ2-7 | TRBV5-4 | NA | NA | CASSLGDQSSYEQYF | TGTGCCAGCAGCTTGGGGGACCAAAGCTCCTACGAGCAGTACTTC
TRBJ2-4 | TRBV9 | TRBD1 | NA | CASSVAGTGWSDIQYF | TGTGCCAGCAGCGTAGCCGGGACAGGATGGTCGGACATTCAGTACTTC
TRBJ2-3 | TRBV7-2 | NA | NA | CASSFSVADTQYF | TGTGCCAGCAGCTTCAGTGTCGCAGATACGCAGTATTTT
TRBJ2-1 | TRBV7-3 | TRBD2 | once | CASSLIGRDEQFF | TGTGCCAGCAGCTTAATTGGGAGGGACGAGCAGTTCTTC
TRBJ1-1 | TRBV6-5 | TRBD1 | NA | CASRAPGQGRKGAFF | TGTGCCAGCAGAGCCCCGGGACAGGGGAGGAAAGGAGCTTTCTTT
TRBJ2-7 | TRBV2 | TRBD2 | NA | CASSEWGASGSHEQYF | TGTGCCAGCAGTGAATGGGGCGCTAGCGGGAGTCACGAGCAGTACTTC
TRBJ2-2 | TRBV10-3 | TRBD1 | NA | CAISELDRATGELFF | TGTGCCATCAGTGAGTTAGACAGGGCCACCGGGGAGCTGTTTTTT
TRBJ2-5 | TRBV19 | TRBD2 | once | CASQVRAGEETQYF | TGTGCCTCCCAAGTTCGAGCGGGAGAAGAGACCCAGTACTTC
TRBJ2-5 | TRBV7-9 | NA | NA | CASSLPLQETQYF | TGTGCCAGCAGCCTCCCCCTTCAGGAGACCCAGTACTTC
TRBJ2-3 | TRBV5-1 | NA | NA | CASRDLDTDTQYF | TGCGCCAGCAGGGACTTGGACACAGATACGCAGTATTTT
TRBJ2-1 | TRBV5-6 | NA | NA | CASSFFKIF | TGTGCCAGCAGCTTTTTCAAGATCTTC
TRBJ1-1 | TRBV7-2 | NA | NA | CASSLTENTEAFF | TGTGCCAGCAGCTTAACAGAGAACACTGAAGCTTTCTTT
TRBJ2-5 | TRBV5-1 | TRBD2 | NA | CASTLTFAKGSGGLQETQYF | TGCGCCAGCACCCTGACTTTCGCAAAAGGTAGCGGGGGGCTACAAGAGACCCAGTACTTC
TRBJ2-1 | TRBV7-2 | TRBD1 | NA | CASSLGQGAYNEQFF | TGTGCCAGCAGCTTAGGTCAGGGGGCCTACAATGAGCAGTTCTTC
TRBJ2-1 | TRBV5-8 | NA | NA | CASNSGNEQFF | TGTGCCAGCAATAGTGGCAATGAGCAGTTCTTC
TRBJ1-1 | TRBV6-5 | TRBD1 | NA | CASSSRTGNTEAFF | TGTGCCAGCAGTTCCCGGACAGGGAACACTGAAGCTTTCTTT
TRBJ2-5 | TRBV6-1 | NA | NA | CASSEDLTSWNSYNRETQYF | TGTGCCAGCAGTGAAGATCTCACTTCCTGGAATTCGTATAATCGGGAGACCCAGTACTTC
TRBJ2-5 | TRBV25-1 | TRBD2 | NA | CASSGTGGVETQYF | TGTGCCAGCAGTGGAACGGGAGGGGTAGAGACCCAGTACTTC
TRBJ1-4 | TRBV27 | TRBD1 | NA | CASSLRDRGEKLFF | TGTGCCAGCAGTTTAAGGGACAGGGGTGAAAAACTGTTTTTT
TRBJ1-5 | TRBV19 | NA | NA | CASSIGLGFNQPQHF | TGTGCCAGTAGTATAGGGCTTGGCTTCAATCAGCCCCAGCATTTT
TRBJ2-6 | TRBV19 | NA | NA | CASRLWADSSGANVLTF | TGTGCCAGTCGCCTATGGGCAGATAGCTCTGGGGCCAACGTCCTGACTTTC
TRBJ2-4 | TRBV4-3 | NA | NA | CASSQGLLGPADIQYF | TGCGCCAGCAGCCAAGGACTGCTGGGGCCTGCGGACATTCAGTACTTC
TRBJ1-3 | TRBV6-1 | NA | NA | CASSELANGNTIYF | TGTGCCAGCAGTGAATTAGCAAATGGAAACACCATATATTTT
TRBJ1-1 | TRBV5-6 | NA | once | CASSLVGTEAFF | TGTGCCAGCAGCTTGGTCGGGACTGAAGCTTTCTTT
TRBJ2-5 | TRBV25-1 | NA | NA | CASSGAREETQYF | TGTGCCAGCAGTGGGGCGCGAGAAGAGACCCAGTACTTC
TRBJ1-5 | TRBV5-1 | NA | many | CASSPPPKDSNQPQHF | TGCGCCAGCAGCCCCCCACCAAAGGACAGTAATCAGCCCCAGCATTTT
TRBJ2-3 | TRBV10-3 | NA | NA | CAISEGGKGDTQYF | TGTGCCATCAGTGAGGGAGGGAAGGGAGATACGCAGTATTTT
TRBJ2-1 | TRBV7-2 | TRBD2 | NA | CASSLYLGLDNEQFF | TGTGCCAGCAGCTTATATTTGGGACTAGACAATGAGCAGTTCTTC
TRBJ2-6 | TRBV2 | NA | NA | CASMGGANVLTF | TGTGCCAGCATGGGTGGGGCCAACGTCCTGACTTTC
TRBJ2-7 | TRBV10-3 | TRBD2 | NA | CAISEPGTSGSYEQYF | TGTGCCATCAGTGAGCCCGGGACTAGCGGGAGCTACGAGCAGTACTTC
TRBJ2-7 | TRBV15 | NA | NA | CATSRDLDGGEQYF | TGTGCCACCAGCAGAGACCTGGACGGCGGGGAGCAGTACTTC
TRBJ1-4 | TRBV19 | NA | NA | CASTRATNEKLFF | TGTGCCAGTACCCGGGCAACTAATGAAAAACTGTTTTTT
TRBJ2-2 | TRBV7-3 | NA | NA | CASSPTGANTGELFF | TGTGCCAGCAGCCCAACAGGAGCCAACACCGGGGAGCTGTTTTTT
TRBJ2-7 | TRBV30 | TRBD2 | NA | CAWSVGSGIIYEQYF | TGTGCCTGGAGTGTAGGGAGCGGGATAATCTACGAGCAGTACTTC
TRBJ1-3 | TRBV5-1 | NA | NA | CASSLEDSRLSGNTIYF | TGCGCCAGCAGCTTGGAGGACAGCCGCTTAAGTGGAAACACCATATATTTT
TRBJ1-2 | TRBV5-1 | TRBD1 | NA | CASSPDRADYGYTF | TGCGCCAGCAGCCCGGACAGGGCGGACTATGGCTACACCTTC
TRBJ1-6 | TRBV5-6 | NA | NA | CASSLVDGGYNSPLHF | TGTGCCAGCAGCTTGGTGGACGGGGGGTATAATTCACCCCTCCACTTT
TRBJ2-1 | TRBV4-2 | NA | NA | CASSQGAVEEQFF | TGTGCCAGCAGCCAAGGCGCGGTGGAGGAGCAGTTCTTC
TRBJ1-1 | TRBV11-1 | NA | NA | CASVKGSYALTEAFF | TGTGCCAGCGTTAAGGGGTCCTATGCCCTCACTGAAGCTTTCTTT
TRBJ2-7 | TRBV19 | TRBD1 | once | CASSPRDSYEQYF | TGTGCCAGTAGTCCCCGGGACAGCTACGAGCAGTACTTC